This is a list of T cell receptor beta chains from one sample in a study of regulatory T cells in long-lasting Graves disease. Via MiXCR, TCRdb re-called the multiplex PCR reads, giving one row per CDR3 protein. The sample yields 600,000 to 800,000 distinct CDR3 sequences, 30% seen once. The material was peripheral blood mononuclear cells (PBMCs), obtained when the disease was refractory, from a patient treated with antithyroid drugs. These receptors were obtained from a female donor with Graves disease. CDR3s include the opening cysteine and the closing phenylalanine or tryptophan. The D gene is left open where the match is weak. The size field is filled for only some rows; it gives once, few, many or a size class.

CDR3 DNA: TGTGCCAGCAGTTTATGGGCGGGAATTGGCACTGAAGCTTTCTTT
CDR3 protein: CASSLWAGIGTEAFF
clone size: few
V gene: TRBV27
J gene: TRBJ1-1
D gene: NA

CDR3 DNA: TGTGCCAGCAGCCAAGATCTGCCGGGATTCGGGGCTGAAGCTTTCTTT
CDR3 protein: CASSQDLPGFGAEAFF
clone size: few
V gene: TRBV3-1
J gene: TRBJ1-1
D gene: NA

CDR3 DNA: TGTGCCACCAGCAGAGGAGGGGTGGGACGGGACTATGGCTACACCTTC
CDR3 protein: CATSRGGVGRDYGYTF
clone size: NA
V gene: TRBV15
J gene: TRBJ1-2
D gene: NA

CDR3 DNA: TGTGCCTGTCGAAGAGGCCAGGCGAGACAAGAGACCCAGTACTTC
CDR3 protein: CACRRGQARQETQYF
clone size: NA
V gene: TRBV30
J gene: TRBJ2-5
D gene: NA

CDR3 DNA: TGTGCCAGCAGTTCCGCGGGAGGCGGGGAGACCCAGTACTTC
CDR3 protein: CASSSAGGGETQYF
clone size: many
V gene: TRBV6-2/TRBV6-3
J gene: TRBJ2-5
D gene: TRBD2

CDR3 DNA: TGTGCCAGCAGTTTCCTAGCGGGAAGTGTGGTCGGGGAGCTGTTTTTT
CDR3 protein: CASSFLAGSVVGELFF
clone size: many
V gene: TRBV27
J gene: TRBJ2-2
D gene: TRBD2

CDR3 DNA: TGTGCCAGCAGTGAGGGGCTAGCGGGAGCGCCAAAGTACTACGAGCAGTACTTC
CDR3 protein: CASSEGLAGAPKYYEQYF
clone size: few
V gene: TRBV2
J gene: TRBJ2-7
D gene: TRBD2

CDR3 DNA: TGTGCCAGCAGCCAAGCCGGGGGAGGGCCTAGCACTGAAGCTTTCTTT
CDR3 protein: CASSQAGGGPSTEAFF
clone size: NA
V gene: TRBV3-1
J gene: TRBJ1-1
D gene: NA

CDR3 DNA: TGTGCCAGCAGTTTCTATGCGAGCGGGAGTCCAGAGACCCAGTACTTC
CDR3 protein: CASSFYASGSPETQYF
clone size: many
V gene: TRBV28
J gene: TRBJ2-5
D gene: TRBD2

CDR3 DNA: TGCGCCAGCAGCCAAACAGGGGGCAACTATGGCTACACCTTC
CDR3 protein: CASSQTGGNYGYTF
clone size: few
V gene: TRBV5-1
J gene: TRBJ1-2
D gene: TRBD1

CDR3 DNA: TGTGCCAGCAGCCAGAGACAGGGGTACAATGAAAAACTGTTTTTT
CDR3 protein: CASSQRQGYNEKLFF
clone size: few
V gene: TRBV12-3/TRBV12-4
J gene: TRBJ1-4
D gene: TRBD1

CDR3 DNA: TGTGCCTGGACCCACAGAGGGTCCGAAAAACTGTTTTTT
CDR3 protein: CAWTHRGSEKLFF
clone size: many
V gene: TRBV30
J gene: TRBJ1-4
D gene: NA

CDR3 DNA: TGTGCCACCAGCATCGGGGTCGGCAATCAGCCCCAGCATTTT
CDR3 protein: CATSIGVGNQPQHF
clone size: NA
V gene: TRBV15
J gene: TRBJ1-5
D gene: NA

CDR3 DNA: TGTGCCAGCAGCCAAGATGTTGGGACAGGGAGGATCTATGGCTACACCTTC
CDR3 protein: CASSQDVGTGRIYGYTF
clone size: NA
V gene: TRBV14
J gene: TRBJ1-2
D gene: TRBD1

CDR3 DNA: TGTGCCACCAGCAGTGGAACCCCGGGGGAGTGGGGGTTCTACGAGCAGTACTTC
CDR3 protein: CATSSGTPGEWGFYEQYF
clone size: few
V gene: TRBV15
J gene: TRBJ2-7
D gene: NA

CDR3 DNA: TGTGCCAGTAGTATAGCAGGGATAGGCTATGGCTACACCTTC
CDR3 protein: CASSIAGIGYGYTF
clone size: few
V gene: TRBV19
J gene: TRBJ1-2
D gene: NA

CDR3 DNA: TGTGCCAGCTCACCACCATATGCTACCTCCTACGAGCAGTACTTC
CDR3 protein: CASSPPYATSYEQYF
clone size: NA
V gene: TRBV18
J gene: TRBJ2-7
D gene: NA

CDR3 DNA: TGCAGTGCTCCCTCCCCACTCAGGGGCAATCAGCCCCAGCATTTT
CDR3 protein: CSAPSPLRGNQPQHF
clone size: NA
V gene: TRBV20-1
J gene: TRBJ1-5
D gene: NA